These T cell receptor beta chains were read from a single sample in a study of T cells in Graves' hyperthyroidism and ophthalmopathy. TCRdb analysed the multiplex PCR reads with MiXCR anew, one entry per CDR3 protein. The data contain over 450,000 distinct CDR3 sequences, approximately 17% of them seen just once; the ten biggest clones take up approximately 15%. Sequencing was done on a sample of blood. The origin of the receptors is a woman aged 18-29 years with Graves' ophthalmopathy. CDR3s include the opening cysteine and the closing phenylalanine or tryptophan. A D gene is named only where the DNA matches it firmly.

v_call d_call cdr3_aa
TRBV28 - CASSQITGETQYF
TRBV28 TRBD2 CASSRIAGGGTDTQYF
TRBV7-9 TRBD1 CAIGQVFSGANVLTF
TRBV3-1 - CASSQAGVAEFTDTQYF
TRBV9 TRBD1 CASSVGTGGMNTEAFF
TRBV13 - CASSLNRQYGYTF
TRBV27 - CASSLGVSYGYTF
TRBV19 TRBD2 CASRPLGEGTYNEQFF
TRBV20-1 - CSARGSNEQFF
TRBV28 - CASSFWSTEAFF
TRBV19 - CASSTSRGYEQYF
TRBV9 TRBD2 CASSPLAGVDYEQYF
TRBV5-1 TRBD1 CASSQGYRGPNTEAFF
TRBV6-1 - CASGVGNQPQHF
TRBV7-8 - CASSLIALNEQFF
TRBV28 - CASSFPLAANTGELFF
TRBV19 - CASSDDREVETQYF
TRBV19 - CASSIDNSGANVLTF
TRBV6-1 - CASSPGRYEGEAFF
TRBV12-3/TRBV12-4 TRBD2 CAGSFGLANYEQYF
TRBV20-1 TRBD2 CSATATSGRPPEQYF
TRBV7-3 TRBD1 CASRKPWTGDDNQPQHF
TRBV12-3/TRBV12-4 - CASAPAQAEPYNEQFF
TRBV5-5 TRBD1 CASRRGTGSTDTQYF
TRBV4-1 - CASSQTNRDTFRRAFF
TRBV5-8 TRBD1 CASSSGSGQGADTQYF
TRBV28 TRBD1 CASSFSGGANTEAFF
TRBV2 - CASSEGRGANTGELFF
TRBV12-3/TRBV12-4 - CASSLGRAKNIQYF
TRBV7-2 TRBD1 CASSPSPTGGTTEAFF
TRBV5-1 TRBD1 CASSSRSGTGGRTEAFF
TRBV6-2/TRBV6-3 TRBD1 CASSSHRDRGRQGNQPQHF
TRBV29-1 - CSVEVGRVSNEQFF
TRBV7-2 - CASSYRTQETQYF
TRBV9 TRBD1 CASSGDRDTEAFF
TRBV20-1 TRBD2 CSAWTSYEQYF
TRBV7-9 - CASSLERVGNEQFF
TRBV6-2/TRBV6-3 - CASSLSDSYGYTF
TRBV27 TRBD1 CASRRGTANTGELFF
TRBV20-1 - CSASIQGTGELFF
TRBV12-3/TRBV12-4 TRBD2 CASSLLLAGADTQYF
TRBV3-1 - CASSQVGSSYNEQFF